These 19 T cell receptor beta chains originate from one sample sequenced in a study of glioma-infiltrating T cells. Using RNA template, CDR3s of TCR alpha and beta were amplified with iRepertoire arm-PCR. MiXCR, applied by TCRdb to the multiplex PCR reads, yields one record per CDR3 protein. The sample has around 190,000 distinct CDR3 sequences; around 40% are singletons. Specimen: glioma tissue, nonneoplastic brain tissue, or PBMCs (not recorded which). The source is a human donor with low-grade glioma or glioblastoma, undergoing nonglioma brain surgery, or in good health (not recorded which).

The chain links TRBV12-3 or TRBV12-4 to TRBJ1-2; no clear D gene. Trimming pared 6 bases from V and 4 bases from J, leaving 21 bases between. CDR3 length: 16 residues. CDR3 region: CASSLGAAAYPYGYTF. The CDR3 region has the DNA TGTGCCAGCAGCCTAGGCGCAGCGGCCTATCCCTATGGCTACACCTTC.

This clonotype has a handful of counts. The CDR3 nucleotides read TGTGCCAGCAGTTTACTAGCGGGAGTAGAGGATACGCAGTATTTT. This encodes CASSLLAGVEDTQYF. The chain combines TRBV12-3 or TRBV12-4 with TRBJ2-3, with 10 bases that match TRBD2. This CDR3 has 15 residues. The V and J ends lost 2 bases and 6 bases, in that order; junction bases with no gene match: 5.

Comments on this clonotype: The junction departs from the called germline gene at one end, perhaps through a read error. The CDR3 protein is CSATPGLSYNDQFF. The CDR3 nucleotides read TGCAGTGCCACCCCCGGACTATCCTACAATGATCAGTTCTTC. The chain is built from TRBV20-1 and TRBJ2-1; possible D gene TRBD2, 6 bases. CDR3 size: 14 residues. Germline-derived CDR1 and CDR2 are DFQATT and SNEGSKA (reference sequence).

The table lists this clonotype with many counts. This sequence joins TRBV20-1 and TRBJ2-1, with 11 bases lining up with TRBD2. This CDR3 comprises 14 residues. The J segment lost 6 bases and the V segment lost 3 bases, leaving 4 bases of the junction unmatched. In germline, CDR1 is DFQATT, CDR2 SNEGSKA (reference sequence). This chain's CDR3 is CSASSGRGVNEQFF. CDR3 DNA: TGCAGTGCTAGTAGCGGGAGGGGGGTCAATGAGCAGTTCTTC.

This clonotype was seen many times. J is TRBJ1-1 and V is TRBV20-1, with TRBD1 matching over 8 bases. Germline V CDR1 and CDR2: DFQATT, SNEGSKA (reference sequence). CDR3 length: 13 amino acids. The junction had 6 bases not matched to a gene; V was cut back by 5 bases and J by 4 bases. CDR3 amino acids: CSALRDRSTEAFF. The CDR3 DNA reads as TGCAGTGCTCTCCGGGACAGGTCCACTGAAGCTTTCTTT.

This clonotype was counted a single time. The chain uses TRBV18 and TRBJ2-7, with a weak D call TRBD2 (5 bases). The CDR3 consists of 13 residues. Trimming removed 3 bases at V and 3 bases at J, with 9 bases between. Germline CDR1 is KGHSH and CDR2 is LQKENI. The CDR3: CASSPERNYEQYF. The CDR3 nucleotides read TGTGCCAGCTCACCGGAGCGGAACTACGAGCAGTACTTC. The whole variable domain, filled in from reference TRBV18 and TRBJ2-7, reads NAGVMQNPRHLVRRRGQEARLRCSPMKGHSHVYWYRQLPEEGLKFMVYLQKENIIDESGMPKERFSAEFPKEGPSILRIQQVVRGDSAAYFCASSPERNYEQYFGPGTRLTVT.

In this sample, this clonotype turned up many times. The chain links TRBV2 to TRBJ2-3; 10 nucleotides agree with TRBD2. This CDR3 region has 16 residues. The ends lost 5 bases at V and 4 bases at J; junction bases unmatched: 9. CDR1 and CDR2 (germline): SNHLY, FYNNEI. DNA for the CDR3: TGTGCCAGCAGTTCCGGGACTAGCGAATTGGCAGATACGCAGTATTTT. This codes for CASSSGTSELADTQYF.

The CDR3 coding sequence is TGTGCCAGTAGTATGTCGGATGGAAGAAACACCATATATTTT. Translation gives CASSMSDGRNTIYF. The chain links TRBV19 to TRBJ1-3; no clear D gene. Per the germline V gene, CDR1 is LNHDA and CDR2 is SQIVND (reference sequence). Trimming removed 3 bases from V and 5 bases from J, with 11 bases in between. The CDR3 sequence is 14 residues long. The complete variable domain, with remaining parts taken from reference TRBV19 and TRBJ1-3, reads DGGITQSPKYLFRKEGQNVTLSCEQNLNHDAMYWYRQDPGQGLRLIYYSQIVNDFQKGDIAEGYSVSREKKESFPLTVTSAQKNPTAFYLCASSMSDGRNTIYFGEGSWLTVV.

About this clonotype: A much larger clone is a single base away; this may be a read error. J is TRBJ1-2 and V is TRBV28; D call uncertain. V was cut by 10 bases and J by 7 bases, with 16 bases left in between. Germline values: CDR1 MDHEN, CDR2 SYDVKM. The CDR3 is 12 residues long. CDR3 in amino acids: CAIRSAPGGYTF. The DNA of the CDR3 is TGTGCCATCAGGAGCGCCCCCGGTGGCTACACCTTC.

In its sample, this clonotype was seen a few times. This chain links TRBV20-1 with TRBJ2-7, with D possibly TRBD2 on 5 matching bases. V was trimmed by 5 bases and J by 1 base, leaving 15 bases between them. In germline, CDR1 is DFQATT, CDR2 SNEGSKA (reference sequence). The CDR3 consists of 14 residues. CDR3 nucleotide sequence: TGCAGTGCTCGTGAGCGGATACTATCCTACGAGCAGTACTTC. The encoded protein is CSARERILSYEQYF.

With regard to this clonotype: This sequence may be a read error, since a much larger clone differs from it by one base. The rearrangement joins TRBV2 to TRBJ2-1; D remains ambiguous. There are 11 residues in the CDR3. CDR1 and CDR2 (germline): SNHLY, FYNNEI. The CDR3 protein is CASSEFIEQLF. The CDR3 DNA sequence: TGTGCCAGCAGTGAGTTCATTGAGCAGTTGTTC.

This clonotype was counted many times. The chain links TRBV28 to TRBJ2-5; TRBD1 matches at 8 bases. Per the germline V gene, CDR1 is MDHEN and CDR2 is SYDVKM. This CDR3 contains 15 residues. The J segment lost 4 bases and the V segment lost 3 bases, leaving 7 bases of the junction unmatched. CDR3 in amino acids: CASSFIGQGLETQYF. CDR3 nucleotides: TGTGCCAGCAGTTTCATAGGACAGGGCTTAGAGACCCAGTACTTC.

In DNA form, the CDR3 reads TGTGCCAGTAGTATAGATGCGGCGGCTCCTTACGAGCAGTACTTC. Translating it yields CASSIDAAAPYEQYF. This sequence joins TRBV19 and TRBJ2-7; no firm D call. The V gene's germline CDR1 is LNHDA and CDR2 SQIVND (reference sequence). The V gene lost 0 bases and the J gene lost 4 bases, with 13 bases spanning the gap. The CDR3 contains 15 residues.

This chain joins TRBV7-2 and TRBJ2-3; no clear D gene. The CDR3 extends over 14 amino acids. Trimming took 0 bases from V and 5 from J, leaving 9 bases between them. Germline lookup yields CDR1 SGHTA and CDR2 FQGNSA. The CDR3 sequence: CASSLATVRDTQYF. CDR3 in DNA: TGTGCCAGCAGCTTAGCCACAGTTAGAGATACGCAGTATTTT.

The genes are TRBV7-9 and TRBJ2-7, with D hard to call. Deletions cut 5 bases from V and 12 bases from J, with 17 bases between. This CDR3 comprises 12 residues. Germline values: CDR1 SEHNR, CDR2 FQNEAQ (reference sequence). DNA of the CDR3: TGTGCCAGCAGCACTGGCAACGCCGCCGCGTACTTC. It codes for CASSTGNAAAYF.

This clonotype was detected many times. V and J are TRBV28 and TRBJ2-1; 12 bases fit TRBD2. From germline, CDR1 is MDHEN and CDR2 SYDVKM. V was clipped by 5 bases and J by 9 bases; unmatched bases: 8. This CDR3 spans 15 amino acids. Here the CDR3 DNA reads TGTGCCAGCAGTAGACTAGCGGGAGAATTGGGTGAGCAGTTCTTC. It encodes CASSRLAGELGEQFF. The full variable domain, rest sourced from reference TRBV28 and TRBJ2-1, is DVKVTQSSRYLVKRTGEKVFLECVQDMDHENMFWYRQDPGLGLRLIYFSYDVKMKEKGDIPEGYSVSREKKERFSLILESASTNQTSMYLCASSRLAGELGEQFFGPGTRLTVL.

The V and J genes are TRBV9 and TRBJ2-7, with TRBD1 matching over 10 bases. The CDR3 extends over 16 amino acids. Germline V gene data show CDR1 as SGDLS and CDR2 as YYNGEE. Germline trimming cut 0 bases from V and 2 bases from J; bases unmatched to any gene: 5. The CDR3 DNA sequence: TGTGCCAGCAGCGTAGAGGGAGGGACAGGGGCCTACGAGCAGTACTTC. Protein: CASSVEGGTGAYEQYF.

V gene TRBV10-2 combines with J gene TRBJ2-7; TRBD2 matches at 9 bases. Looked up from germline, CDR1 is WSHSY and CDR2 is SAAADI. The CDR3 runs to 13 residues. V was clipped by 5 bases and J by 4 bases; unmatched bases: 3. CDR3 in amino acids: CASSKTSGYEQYF. The CDR3 DNA is TGCGCCAGCAGTAAAACTAGCGGGTACGAGCAGTACTTC.

This clonotype was recorded at least ten times. This sequence joins TRBV18 and TRBJ2-7; D unclear. Germline loops: CDR1 KGHSH, CDR2 LQKENI. This CDR3 has 14 residues. The V gene lost 0 bases and the J gene lost 3 bases, with 9 bases spanning the gap. The CDR3: CASSPPNRDYEQYF. CDR3 nucleotides: TGTGCCAGCTCACCACCCAACAGAGACTACGAGCAGTACTTC.